The present entry profiles one TCR beta chain with its context. The CDR3 length is 15 residues. In germline, CDR1 is SGHTA, CDR2 FQGNSA. Trimming took 1 base from V and 2 from J, leaving 12 bases between them. The sequenced template was cDNA made from the entire isolated RNA. Only in-frame clones appear in the TCRdb table, and some are missing; sequencing was by immunoSEQ multiplex PCR. The sample consists of about 900,000 clones, roughly 15% of them appearing once. The sample belongs to a study of beta chain features in type 1 diabetes. This sequence was found in a young woman in good health. This chain connects TRBV7-2 to TRBJ2-7; D remains ambiguous. Sequencing was performed on naive CD4+ T cells from blood. The CDR3 loop reads CASSLVGSQPYEQYF. The CDR3 bases are TGTGCCAGCAGCTTAGTAGGGTCGCAACCCTACGAGCAGTACTTC.